A single sample is the source of the 13 T cell receptor beta chains below, sequenced in a study of PD-1 blockade in classical Hodgkin lymphoma. Here immunoSEQ multiplex PCR was the method, and the copy in TCRdb shows in-frame clones only, minus some. The data show tens of thousands of clones, about nine tenths seen once. All patients relapsed after autologous stem cell transplantation, and brentuximab vedotin exposure varied. The specimen was peripheral blood mononuclear cells (PBMCs), collected at baseline. The receptors come from a human donor with classical Hodgkin lymphoma.

The chain joins TRBV5-4 to TRBJ1-2, with 9 bases lining up with TRBD1. The CDR3 has 14 amino acids. The germline gives CDR1 SGHNT, CDR2 YYREEE (reference sequence). V gave up 3 bases and J gave up 8 bases; unmatched junction bases: 8. In nucleotides, the CDR3 is TGTGCCAGCAGCTCCCTAGGACAGGGGAAGGGCTACACCTTC. Translated: CASSSLGQGKGYTF.

The CDR3, as DNA: TGTGCCAGCAGCTTAGTCCTAGACATCCTCTACAATGAGCAGTTCTTC. Translating gives CASSLVLDILYNEQFF. This rearrangement joins TRBV7-2 to TRBJ2-1, with D unclear. Trimming removed 1 base at V and 3 bases at J, with 13 bases between. Germline V CDR1 and CDR2: SGHTA, FQGNSA. The CDR3 extends over 16 amino acids.

V gene TRBV4-1 combines with J gene TRBJ2-7; TRBD2 is a possible D gene (6 bases). The CDR3 sequence is 15 residues long. CDR1 and CDR2 (germline): MGHRA, YSYEKL. The ends were cut back, 0 bases at V and 4 bases at J, with 13 bases in the middle. The CDR3: CASSQDRMAGYEQYF. CDR3 DNA: TGCGCCAGCAGCCAAGATCGCATGGCGGGGTACGAGCAGTACTTC.

The genes are TRBV7-6 and TRBJ1-5; possible D gene TRBD1, 6 bases. The CDR3 has 15 residues. Germline V gene lookup returns CDR1 SGHVS and CDR2 FNYEAQ. The V gene lost 5 bases and the J gene lost 1 base, with 12 bases spanning the gap. The CDR3 nucleotides read TGTGCCAGCAGCCTCGGGGGCAGGAGCAATCAGCCCCAGCATTTT. Translating gives CASSLGGRSNQPQHF.

The chain combines TRBV19 with TRBJ2-6; D not resolved. Per germline, CDR1 LNHDA and CDR2 SQIVND (reference sequence). With 3 bases removed from V and 4 bases from J, the gap between germline ends came to 13 bases. CDR3 length: 16 amino acids. The CDR3 spells CASSIQSLLGANVLTF. The CDR3 bases are TGTGCCAGTAGTATTCAGAGCCTACTAGGGGCCAACGTCCTGACTTTC.

In this sample, this clone turned up a few times. The chain employs TRBV2 and TRBJ1-1; D remains unclear. Trimming stripped 7 bases from V and 3 bases from J, with 18 bases between. The CDR3 extends over 15 amino acids. The germline V gene has CDR1 SNHLY and CDR2 FYNNEI. CDR3: CASKLAVYRDTEAFF. For the CDR3, the DNA is TGTGCCAGCAAATTGGCAGTATACAGAGACACTGAAGCTTTCTTT.

The chain uses TRBV11-3 and TRBJ2-3; a weak D match, TRBD2 (7 bases). Germline V gives CDR1 SGHNT, CDR2 YENEEA. CDR3 length equals 18 residues. Trimming removed 1 base from V and 0 bases from J, with 17 bases in between. This chain's CDR3 is CASSLGDWGGPSTDTQYF. The CDR3 DNA reads as TGTGCCAGCAGCTTAGGGGACTGGGGGGGCCCTAGCACAGATACGCAGTATTTT. Together with reference TRBV11-3 and TRBJ2-3, the CDR3 gives the full variable domain: EAGVVQSPRYKIIEKKQPVAFWCNPISGHNTLYWYLQNLGQGPELLIRYENEEAVDDSQLPKDRFSAERLKGVDSTLKIQPAELGDSAVYLCASSLGDWGGPSTDTQYFGPGTRLTVL.

The chain has TRBV28 and TRBJ2-7; 9 bases align to TRBD1. Germline V gives CDR1 MDHEN, CDR2 SYDVKM. The length of the CDR3 is 16 residues. The V segment lost 5 bases and the J segment 3 bases; nucleotides outside the gene matches: 11. CDR3: CASSRSGTGKFYEQYF. CDR3 nucleotide sequence: TGTGCCAGCAGTCGTTCCGGGACAGGGAAATTCTACGAGCAGTACTTC.

The V gene is TRBV6-5, the J gene TRBJ1-2, with TRBD1 matching 9 bases. In germline, CDR1 is MNHEY, CDR2 SVGAGI. Losses at the gene ends were 6 bases for V and 9 bases for J; bases not matched to a gene: 14. The CDR3 covers 15 residues. In DNA, the CDR3 is TGTGCCAGCAGGGTCACCGGGACAGGGATTAATAGCTACACCTTC. Translated: CASRVTGTGINSYTF.

The chain couples TRBV6-5 to TRBJ1-4; D not resolved. V was pared by 7 bases and J by 5 bases, with 11 bases between. Germline loops: CDR1 MNHEY, CDR2 SVGAGI. The CDR3 runs 13 residues. The CDR3, as DNA: TGTGCCAGCAAACCCCCCGGAAATGAAAAACTGTTTTTT. Residues: CASKPPGNEKLFF.

The chain combines TRBV18 with TRBJ1-1; D unclear. The CDR3 runs 13 residues. V shed 2 bases and J shed 6 bases, with 10 bases lying between them. Per germline, CDR1 KGHSH and CDR2 LQKENI. The DNA of the CDR3 is TGTGCCAGCTCACCAGCGAGAGAGCCTGAAGCTTTCTTT. Encoded protein: CASSPAREPEAFF.

J is TRBJ2-3 and V is TRBV2; 8 nucleotides align to TRBD1. This CDR3 region has 15 residues. Germline CDR1 and CDR2: SNHLY and FYNNEI. Trimming removed 6 bases from V and 3 bases from J; junction bases left unmatched: 8. CDR3 sequence reads: CASSRQGTATDTQYF. CDR3 DNA: TGTGCCAGCAGCAGACAGGGGACGGCTACAGATACGCAGTATTTT.

The rearrangement joins TRBV11-3 to TRBJ2-7; possibly TRBD1 or TRBD2 for D (6 bases each). Germline-derived CDR1 and CDR2 are SGHNT and YENEEA. V dropped 4 bases and J dropped 4 bases, with 23 bases sitting between them. This CDR3 contains 17 residues. The CDR3 nucleotides read TGTGCCAGCAGCTCAGTAGGGGAGGCCTACAGGGTGTACGAGCAGTACTTC. It yields the protein CASSSVGEAYRVYEQYF.